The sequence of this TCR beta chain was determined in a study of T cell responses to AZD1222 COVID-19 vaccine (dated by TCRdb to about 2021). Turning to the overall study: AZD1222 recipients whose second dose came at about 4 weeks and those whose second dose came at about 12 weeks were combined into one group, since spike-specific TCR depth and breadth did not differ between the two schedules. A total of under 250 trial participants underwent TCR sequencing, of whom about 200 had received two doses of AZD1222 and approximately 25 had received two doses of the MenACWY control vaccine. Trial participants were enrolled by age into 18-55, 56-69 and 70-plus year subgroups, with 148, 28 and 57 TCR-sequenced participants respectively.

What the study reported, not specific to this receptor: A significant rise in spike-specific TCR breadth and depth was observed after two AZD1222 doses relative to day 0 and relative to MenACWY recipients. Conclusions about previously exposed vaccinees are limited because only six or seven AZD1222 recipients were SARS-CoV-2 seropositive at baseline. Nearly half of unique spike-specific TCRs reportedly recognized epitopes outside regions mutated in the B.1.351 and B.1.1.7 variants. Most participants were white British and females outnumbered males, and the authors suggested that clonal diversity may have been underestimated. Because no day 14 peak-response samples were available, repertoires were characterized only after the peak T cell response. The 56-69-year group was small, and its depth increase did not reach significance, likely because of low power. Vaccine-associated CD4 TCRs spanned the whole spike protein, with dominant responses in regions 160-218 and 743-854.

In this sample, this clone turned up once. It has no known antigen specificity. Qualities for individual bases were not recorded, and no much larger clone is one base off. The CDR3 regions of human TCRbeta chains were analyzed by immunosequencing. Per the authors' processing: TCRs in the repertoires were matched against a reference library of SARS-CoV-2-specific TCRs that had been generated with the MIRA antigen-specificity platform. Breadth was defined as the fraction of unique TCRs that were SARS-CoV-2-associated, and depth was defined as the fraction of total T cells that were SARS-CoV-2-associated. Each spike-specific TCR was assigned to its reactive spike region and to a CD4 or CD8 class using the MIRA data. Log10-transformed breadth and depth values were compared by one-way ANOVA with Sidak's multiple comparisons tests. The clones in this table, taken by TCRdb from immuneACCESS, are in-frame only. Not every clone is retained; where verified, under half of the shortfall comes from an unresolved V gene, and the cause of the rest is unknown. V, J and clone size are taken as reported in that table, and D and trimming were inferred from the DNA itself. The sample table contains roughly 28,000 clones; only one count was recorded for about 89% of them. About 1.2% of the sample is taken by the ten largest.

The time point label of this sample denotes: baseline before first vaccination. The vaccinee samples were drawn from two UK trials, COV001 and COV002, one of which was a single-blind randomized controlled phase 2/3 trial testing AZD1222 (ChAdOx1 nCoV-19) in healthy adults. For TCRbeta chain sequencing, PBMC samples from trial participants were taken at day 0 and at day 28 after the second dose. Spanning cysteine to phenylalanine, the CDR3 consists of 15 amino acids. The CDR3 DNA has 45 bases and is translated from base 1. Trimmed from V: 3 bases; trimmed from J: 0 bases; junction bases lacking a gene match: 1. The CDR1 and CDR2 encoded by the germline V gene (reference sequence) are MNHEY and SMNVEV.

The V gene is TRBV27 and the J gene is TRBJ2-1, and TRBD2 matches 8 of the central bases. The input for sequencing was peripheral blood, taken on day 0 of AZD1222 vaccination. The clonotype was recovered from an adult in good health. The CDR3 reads CASSFLAGSYNEQFF. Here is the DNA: TGTGCCAGCAGTTTTCTAGCGGGCTCCTACAATGAGCAGTTCTTC.